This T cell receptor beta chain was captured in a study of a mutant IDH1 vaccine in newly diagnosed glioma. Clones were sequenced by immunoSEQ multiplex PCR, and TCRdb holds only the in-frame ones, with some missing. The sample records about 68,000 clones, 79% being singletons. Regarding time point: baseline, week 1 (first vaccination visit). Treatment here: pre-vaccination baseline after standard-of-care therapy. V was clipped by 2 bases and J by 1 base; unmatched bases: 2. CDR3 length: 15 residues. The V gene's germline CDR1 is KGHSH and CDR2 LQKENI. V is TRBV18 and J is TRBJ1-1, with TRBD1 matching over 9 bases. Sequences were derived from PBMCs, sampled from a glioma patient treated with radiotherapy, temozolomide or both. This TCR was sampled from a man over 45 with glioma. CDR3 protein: CASSPGTGWNTEAFF. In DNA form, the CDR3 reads TGTGCCAGCTCACCAGGGACAGGGTGGAACACTGAAGCTTTCTTT. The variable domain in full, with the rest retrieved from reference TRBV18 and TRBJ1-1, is NAGVMQNPRHLVRRRGQEARLRCSPMKGHSHVYWYRQLPEEGLKFMVYLQKENIIDESGMPKERFSAEFPKEGPSILRIQQVVRGDSAAYFCASSPGTGWNTEAFFGQGTRLTVV.